The T cell receptor (beta chain) under discussion was sequenced for a study of blood T cell repertoires in COVID-19. The wider study: The United States, Italy and Spain were the sources of the acute and convalescent COVID-19 samples. PBMCs, B-cell-depleted T cells, or T cells provided the cDNA or gDNA that made up the material.

There are 15 residues in the CDR3. Authors' methods: How many nucleated cells were present was estimated from reference gene primer amplification. Measured with immunoSEQ multiplex PCR; TCRdb has only the in-frame clones, and not every one. V, J and clone size are those of that table, while D and trimming were read from the DNA. This table holds approximately 37,000 clones, 85% to 90% found once. What was sequenced was peripheral blood. The chain joins TRBV1 to TRBJ2-2; the table gives TRBD2 as D, unverified against the DNA. TRBV1 is deemed a pseudogene. This receptor was taken from a man aged 60 to 69 with active or convalescent COVID-19. The CDR3 protein is CTSQIAGLNTGELFF. The CDR3 DNA reads as TGCACCAGCCAGATAGCGGGGTTAAACACCGGGGAGCTGTTTTTT.